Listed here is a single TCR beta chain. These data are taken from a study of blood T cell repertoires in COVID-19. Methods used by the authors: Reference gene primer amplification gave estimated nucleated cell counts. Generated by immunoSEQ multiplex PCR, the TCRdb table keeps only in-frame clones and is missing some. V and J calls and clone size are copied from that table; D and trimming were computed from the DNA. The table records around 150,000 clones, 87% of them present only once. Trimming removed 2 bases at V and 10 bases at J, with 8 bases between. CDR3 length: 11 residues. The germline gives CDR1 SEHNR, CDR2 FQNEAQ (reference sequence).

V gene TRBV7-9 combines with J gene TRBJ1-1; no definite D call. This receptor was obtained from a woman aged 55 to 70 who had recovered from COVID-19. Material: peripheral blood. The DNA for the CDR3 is TGTGCCAGCAGCTTACTGGGCTCAGCTTTCTTT. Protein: CASSLLGSAFF.